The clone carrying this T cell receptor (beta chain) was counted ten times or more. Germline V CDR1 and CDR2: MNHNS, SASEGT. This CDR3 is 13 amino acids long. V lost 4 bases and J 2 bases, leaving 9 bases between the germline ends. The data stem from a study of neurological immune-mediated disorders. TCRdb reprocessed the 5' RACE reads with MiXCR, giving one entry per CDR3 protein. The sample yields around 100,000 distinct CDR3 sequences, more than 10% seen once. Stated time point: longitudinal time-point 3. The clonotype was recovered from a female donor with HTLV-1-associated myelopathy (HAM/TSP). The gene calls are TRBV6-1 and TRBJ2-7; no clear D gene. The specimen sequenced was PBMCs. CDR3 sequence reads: CASSAPGTYEQYF. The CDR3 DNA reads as TGTGCCAGCAGTGCCCCAGGCACCTACGAGCAGTACTTC.